A selection of T cell receptor beta chains follows, all from one sample in a study of blood T cell repertoires in COVID-19. Generated by immunoSEQ multiplex PCR, the TCRdb table keeps only in-frame clones and is missing some. Among 180,000 or so clones, over 75% were seen once, and the ten largest hold 1% to 1.5%. The sequenced sample was PBMCs or T cells enriched from blood (not recorded which). The receptors originated from a human donor with acute COVID-19. The donor label of this sample is uncertain. Each CDR3 is given with its conserved first and last residue. Size is omitted from some rows. Given values are once, few, many or a class for expanded clones.

V gene | clone size | CDR3 protein
TRBV10-3 | once | CAIRDRGGTEAFF
TRBV6-1 | - | CASSEGDRVHSPLHF
TRBV11-2 | - | CASSLDDRPQETQYF
TRBV10-3 | - | CASNRGTDTQYF
TRBV29-1 | - | CSVIRAWGSYNEQFF
TRBV5-1 | - | CASRYSGGDGTQYF
TRBV5-4 | - | CASSSFPGQMNEAFF
TRBV7-9 | - | CASSLAASGGVWYF
TRBV2 | - | CASSDSSGGYNEQFF
TRBV6-6 | - | CASSDPGGTEAFF
TRBV27 | once | CASSSQSGHPYGYTF
TRBV5-1 | - | CASREGLAGGTSTDTQYF
TRBV2 | - | CASSTNRGANYGYTF
TRBV7-9 | few | CASSPRQGETEAFF
TRBV27 | - | CASSGLGPYEQYF
TRBV6-2/TRBV6-3 | - | CASSYEDWGYTF
TRBV3-1/TRBV3-2 | - | CASSQESREAFF
TRBV7-8 | - | CASSPRRLRETQYF
TRBV6-5 | - | CASPLGTVFYEQYF
TRBV24-1 | - | CATSDSGGDHPDTIYF